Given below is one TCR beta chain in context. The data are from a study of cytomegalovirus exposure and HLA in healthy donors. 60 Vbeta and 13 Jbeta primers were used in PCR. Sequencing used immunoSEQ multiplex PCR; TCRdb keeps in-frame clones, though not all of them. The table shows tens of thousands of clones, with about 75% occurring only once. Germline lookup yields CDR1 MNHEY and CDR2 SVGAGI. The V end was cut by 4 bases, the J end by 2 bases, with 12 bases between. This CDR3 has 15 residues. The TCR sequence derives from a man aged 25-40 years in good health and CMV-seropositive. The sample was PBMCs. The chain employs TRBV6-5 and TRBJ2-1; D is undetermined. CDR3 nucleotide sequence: TGTGCCAGCAGTTCGCTATATTCCCCCTACAATGAGCAGTTCTTC. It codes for CASSSLYSPYNEQFF.